The rows below give T cell receptor beta chains drawn from one sample of a study of shared clonotypes between healthy human individuals. Libraries were prepared by immunoSEQ multiplex PCR; TCRdb keeps only in-frame clonotypes and omits some of them. The sample has millions of clones, just under 95% seen once. Sample: naive CD8+ T cells sorted from blood. These receptors were obtained from a man aged 18 to 35 in good health. Both conserved end residues are part of each CDR3. Fields, in order: J gene, D gene, CDR3 length, V gene, CDR3 protein. A D gene is named only where the DNA matches it firmly.

>TRBJ2-7|-|16|TRBV2
CASSEFILDPSYEQYF
>TRBJ2-7|TRBD1|16|TRBV7-9
CASSSNRQGNSYEQYF
>TRBJ1-1|TRBD1|13|TRBV2
CAVPGTGNTEAFF
>TRBJ2-7|-|13|TRBV11-2
CASSIAGIYEQYF
>TRBJ1-1|TRBD1|14|TRBV27
CASSPGTENTEAFF
>TRBJ2-5|-|15|TRBV11-2
CASSLGGGTKETQYF
>TRBJ2-1|TRBD1|13|TRBV29-1
CSVDRGRYNEQFF
>TRBJ1-1|-|15|TRBV5-1
CASSLAGAGPTEAFF
>TRBJ2-7|TRBD1|15|TRBV5-1
CASSLTGTGPYEQYF
>TRBJ1-1|-|14|TRBV7-2
CASSLEGFGTEAFF
>TRBJ1-2|-|14|TRBV5-1
CASSLEGGLYGYTF
>TRBJ2-7|TRBD1|15|TRBV7-8
CASSPPGTGAYEQYF
>TRBJ2-7|-|13|TRBV10-1
CASSRGIGYEQYF
>-|TRBD1|16|TRBV6-5
CASSYGGTGGYYEQYF
>TRBJ1-1|-|13|TRBV7-6
CASSLVRHTEAFF
>TRBJ2-1|TRBD2|15|TRBV5-1
CASSSAGTSGNEQFF
>TRBJ1-1|-|15|TRBV19
CASTLGREGITEAFF
>TRBJ2-3|TRBD2|14|TRBV11-3
CASSPGGRTDTQYF
>TRBJ2-5|-|15|TRBV6-1
CASSEGVGVRETQYF
>TRBJ2-2|-|16|TRBV13
CASSLQGGLGTGELFF
>TRBJ2-3|-|18|TRBV4-1
CASSQVMSLGGSADTQYF
>TRBJ2-1|TRBD2|18|TRBV27
CASSLWPPTSGTYNEQFF
>TRBJ2-1|-|16|TRBV13
CASSFQADLTYNEQFF
>TRBJ1-1|TRBD1|15|TRBV7-8
CASSLGQGQNTEAFF
>TRBJ1-5|-|15|TRBV4-1
CASSSPGTSNQPQHF
>TRBJ2-1|-|16|TRBV5-4
CASSLVWGAEYNEQFF
>TRBJ2-7|-|13|TRBV11-1
CASSLGSSYEQYF
>TRBJ1-5|-|13|TRBV6-6
CASSFPADQPQHF
>TRBJ1-1|-|12|TRBV30
CAWTGVNTEAFF
>TRBJ2-7|-|14|TRBV4-3
CASSQDRRGYEQYF
>TRBJ2-3|-|16|TRBV15
CATSREGAGPTDTQYF
>TRBJ2-1|-|16|TRBV28
CASRALTAGTYNEQFF
>TRBJ1-3|TRBD1|14|TRBV9
CASSGRDSENTIYF
>TRBJ1-3|-|11|TRBV30
CAGDQGNTIYF
>TRBJ1-1|-|14|TRBV6-5
CASRPGQVNTEAFF
>TRBJ2-7|-|13|TRBV7-3
CASSPKGTYEQYF
>TRBJ2-1|TRBD2|16|TRBV15
CATSSLAGAFYNEQFF
>TRBJ2-7|-|16|TRBV7-6
CASSPFGVGTVYEQYF